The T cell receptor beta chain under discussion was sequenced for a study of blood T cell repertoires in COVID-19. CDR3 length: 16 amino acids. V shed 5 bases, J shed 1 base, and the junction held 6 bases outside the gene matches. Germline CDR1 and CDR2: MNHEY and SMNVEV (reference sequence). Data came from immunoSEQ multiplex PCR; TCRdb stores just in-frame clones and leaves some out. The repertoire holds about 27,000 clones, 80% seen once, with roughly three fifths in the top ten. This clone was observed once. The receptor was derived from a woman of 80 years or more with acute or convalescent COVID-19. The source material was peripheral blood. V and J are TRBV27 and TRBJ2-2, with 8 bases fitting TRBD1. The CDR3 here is CASSPYRGRNTGELFF. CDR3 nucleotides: TGTGCCAGCAGTCCGTACAGGGGGAGGAACACCGGGGAGCTGTTTTTT.